What follows are 28 T cell receptor beta chains derived from one specimen sequenced in a study of response to subunit inactivated influenza vaccine. TCRdb re-called the RT-PCR reads with MiXCR, one entry per CDR3 protein. The data contain about 580,000 distinct CDR3 sequences, less than 15% of them singletons. The starting material was PBMCs from blood, obtained roughly 12 days after vaccination. The receptor set was obtained from a man aged 50-60 years who received an inactivated influenza vaccine.

This CDR3 is CASSLLRTGISEQYF. Here the CDR3 DNA reads TGTGCCAGCAGCCTGCTTAGGACAGGTATTTCCGAGCAGTACTTC. The gene calls are TRBV11-2 and TRBJ2-7; 7 nucleotides match TRBD1. There are 15 residues in the CDR3. Trimming at V came to 5 bases and at J to 6 bases, leaving 13 bases not matched to a gene. The germline V gene has CDR1 SGHAT and CDR2 FQNNGV.

The chain recombines TRBV11-2 with TRBJ2-3; 10 bases align to TRBD1. V was clipped by 1 base and J by 1 base; unmatched bases: 8. Germline V gene sequence: CDR1 SGHAT, CDR2 FQNNGV. The CDR3 is made up of 18 amino acids. The CDR3 region has the DNA TGTGCCAGCAGCTTAGGTGTAGGGGACAGGGGCCGCACAGATACGCAGTATTTT. Protein: CASSLGVGDRGRTDTQYF.

J is TRBJ2-7 and V is TRBV29-1, with 9 bases aligning to TRBD1. The CDR3 loop spans 13 amino acids. CDR1 is SQVTM and CDR2 is ANQGSEA in the germline V gene. V lost 3 bases, J lost 6 bases, and 6 bases stayed unmatched. The CDR3, as DNA: TGCAGCGTTGAGTCCGGGACAGGGACCGAGCAGTACTTC. It encodes CSVESGTGTEQYF.

The sample holds many counts of this clonotype. V is TRBV20-1 and J is TRBJ2-2, with 7 bases matching TRBD2. This CDR3 region has 15 residues. Germline V gives CDR1 DFQATT, CDR2 SNEGSKA (reference sequence). V shed 6 bases and J 4 bases; nucleotides not matched to a gene: 11. DNA for the CDR3: TGCAGTGCGAGGATAGCGGGCCCGGGCACCGGGGAGCTGTTTTTT. Protein product: CSARIAGPGTGELFF.

In its sample, this clonotype was seen a few times. This sequence joins TRBV6-1 and TRBJ2-3, with D hard to call. Trimming left V 6 bases short and J 4 bases short, with 14 bases between. The CDR3 runs 14 residues. Germline-derived CDR1 and CDR2 are MNHNS and SASEGT. CDR3: CASRPPRGADTQYF. The CDR3 bases are TGTGCCAGCAGGCCACCTCGTGGTGCAGATACGCAGTATTTT.

V usage is TRBV6-2 or TRBV6-3 and J usage is TRBJ2-1; D not resolved. Deletions cut 0 bases from V and 2 bases from J, with 8 bases between. The germline CDR1 and CDR2 sequences are MNHEY and SVGEGT. The CDR3 runs to 15 residues. Here the CDR3 reads CASSYSAPTYNEQFF. The DNA of the CDR3 is TGTGCCAGCAGTTACTCTGCGCCCACCTACAATGAGCAGTTCTTC.

The chain has TRBV7-4 and TRBJ1-5; D possibly corresponds to TRBD1 (5 bases). This CDR3 has 17 residues. V gave up 5 bases and J gave up 3 bases, with 20 bases separating them. The germline V gene has CDR1 SGHVT and CDR2 SQSDAQ. CDR3 protein: CASSPRQIWAHNQPQHF. The CDR3, as DNA: TGTGCCAGCAGCCCCCGACAGATCTGGGCCCACAATCAGCCCCAGCATTTT.

J is TRBJ2-1 and V is TRBV12-3 or TRBV12-4, with 9 positions matching TRBD2. This CDR3 comprises 14 residues. Trimming took 4 bases from V and 10 from J; bases not matched to a gene: 8. The CDR3 loop is CASSSGLAFPEQFF. CDR3 in DNA: TGTGCCAGCAGTTCGGGACTAGCTTTCCCCGAGCAGTTCTTC.

This clonotype occurred many times. This chain uses TRBV12-5 with TRBJ1-5; unclear D gene. The V gene's germline CDR1 is LGHNT and CDR2 FRNRAP. CDR3 length: 14 amino acids. V was pared by 6 bases and J by 2 bases, with 11 bases between. CDR3 in amino acids: CASGPGRRNQPQHF. For the CDR3, the DNA is TGTGCTAGTGGCCCCGGACGACGCAATCAGCCCCAGCATTTT.

This chain connects TRBV28 to TRBJ2-7; D possibly corresponds to TRBD1 (6 bases). The CDR3 is 14 residues long. The V end was cut by 7 bases, the J end by 0 bases, with 13 bases between. The germline V gene has CDR1 MDHEN and CDR2 SYDVKM. CDR3 amino acids: CASTLQGSSYEQYF. In DNA, the CDR3 is TGTGCCAGCACCCTTCAGGGGTCCTCCTACGAGCAGTACTTC.

This clonotype was counted a few times. This chain uses TRBV7-2 with TRBJ2-1; D is possibly TRBD1 (5 bases). Germline V gene lookup returns CDR1 SGHTA and CDR2 FQGNSA. Trimming stripped 1 base from V and 6 bases from J, with 10 bases between. This CDR3 is 14 amino acids long. This CDR3 is CASSLGRQINEQFF. DNA for the CDR3: TGTGCCAGCAGCTTAGGCAGACAGATCAATGAGCAGTTCTTC.

This chain connects TRBV20-1 to TRBJ2-7; 7 bases align to TRBD2. The CDR3 extends over 13 amino acids. Looked up from germline, CDR1 is DFQATT and CDR2 is SNEGSKA (reference sequence). Trimming removed 7 bases from V and 4 bases from J; junction bases left unmatched: 10. The CDR3 is CSVSGFREYEQYF. The CDR3 nucleotides are TGCAGTGTTAGCGGGTTTCGGGAGTACGAGCAGTACTTC.

Of note for this clonotype: A read error may explain this, as a much larger clone is one base away. The gene calls are TRBV2 and TRBJ2-5; unclear D gene. Trimming left V 6 bases short and J 2 bases short, with 10 bases between. CDR1 is SNHLY and CDR2 is FYNNEI in the germline V gene. The CDR3 runs 13 residues. DNA for the CDR3: TGTGCCAGCAGCTGGGTCCCGCAAGAGACCCAGTACTTC. It specifies CASSWVPQETQYF.

J is TRBJ1-6 and V is TRBV20-1; unclear D gene. The CDR3 covers 13 residues. The V end lost 5 bases, the J end lost 7 bases, and 12 bases lay between the germline ends. Germline assignment: CDR1 DFQATT and CDR2 SNEGSKA (reference sequence). The CDR3 sequence: CSALPSANSPLHF. The CDR3 region has the DNA TGCAGTGCTCTCCCCTCTGCCAATTCACCCCTCCACTTT.

This chain joins TRBV5-1 and TRBJ2-1, with 9 bases aligning to TRBD2. CDR1 and CDR2 from the germline V gene are SGHRS and YFSETQ. This CDR3 is 19 amino acids long. V shed 0 bases and J 3 bases; nucleotides not matched to a gene: 13. In nucleotides, the CDR3 is TGCGCCAGCAGCTTGGCCCCCAGCACGGCGGGAGGGCTCTACAATGAGCAGTTCTTC. It is translated as CASSLAPSTAGGLYNEQFF.

There are a few counts of this clonotype. The rearrangement links TRBV20-1 to TRBJ1-6; 11 bases line up with TRBD1. The V gene's germline CDR1 is DFQATT and CDR2 SNEGSKA (reference sequence). CDR3 length: 16 amino acids. The trim removed 3 bases at V and 6 bases at J, leaving 7 bases unmatched. CDR3 protein: CSASRGQGVGNSPLHF. In DNA, the CDR3 is TGCAGTGCTAGTAGGGGACAGGGGGTCGGTAATTCACCCCTCCACTTT.

A few counts support this clonotype. The chain links TRBV5-1 to TRBJ1-4; 7 positions match TRBD1. The CDR3 spans 16 residues. The germline CDR1 and CDR2 sequences are SGHRS and YFSETQ. V was pared by 0 bases and J by 7 bases, with 9 bases of the junction left unmatched. CDR3 amino acids: CASSLEARQGGEKLFF. The DNA of the CDR3 is TGCGCCAGCAGCTTGGAGGCGCGGCAGGGGGGTGAAAAACTGTTTTTT. Full variable domain (rest looked up from reference TRBV5-1 and TRBJ1-4): KAGVTQTPRYLIKTRGQQVTLSCSPISGHRSVSWYQQTPGQGLQFLFEYFSETQRNKGNFPGRFSGRQFSNSRSEMNVSTLELGDSALYLCASSLEARQGGEKLFFGSGTQLSVL.

The V call is TRBV7-9, the J call TRBJ2-3; 11 bases fit TRBD2. J was trimmed by 2 bases and V by 6 bases; bases with no gene match: 7. The CDR3 consists of 16 residues. Germline assignment: CDR1 SEHNR and CDR2 FQNEAQ (reference sequence). CDR3: CASRKLAGDHTDTQYF. The CDR3 DNA reads TGTGCCAGCAGGAAACTAGCGGGGGACCACACAGATACGCAGTATTTT.

Only a few counts were recorded for this clonotype. The rearrangement joins TRBV30 to TRBJ2-3; perhaps TRBD2 as D (5 bases). CDR3 length: 16 amino acids. Germline V gene sequence: CDR1 GTSNPN, CDR2 SVGIG (reference sequence). Trimming removed 0 bases from V and 1 base from J, with 14 bases in between. In DNA form, the CDR3 reads TGTGCCTGGAGTGTATCGCGCGGGCCACGCACAGATACGCAGTATTTT. Its translation is CAWSVSRGPRTDTQYF.

This clonotype was detected a few times. This chain connects TRBV20-1 to TRBJ2-1; 12 bases align to TRBD2. V lost 5 bases, J lost 3 bases, and 2 bases stayed unmatched. This CDR3 comprises 14 residues. From germline, CDR1 is DFQATT and CDR2 SNEGSKA (reference sequence). The CDR3 loop is CSAGLAGIYNEQFF. The CDR3 nucleotides read TGCAGTGCTGGACTAGCGGGGATCTACAATGAGCAGTTCTTC.

In this sample, this clonotype turned up a few times. The gene calls are TRBV29-1 and TRBJ1-4; possibly TRBD1 for D (5 bases). Germline CDR1 is SQVTM and CDR2 is ANQGSEA. This CDR3 is built from 11 residues. Trimming shortened V by 6 bases and J by 8 bases, and 10 bases separated the two germline ends. The CDR3 bases are TGCAGCGTCTTCACAGGAGAAAAACTGTTTTTT. Residues: CSVFTGEKLFF.

This clonotype was recorded a few times. This chain uses TRBV12-3 or TRBV12-4 with TRBJ1-5; maybe TRBD1 (5 bases). V was cut by 7 bases and J by 1 base, with 14 bases left in between. The CDR3 totals 15 residues. CDR3 protein: CASTGTGSSNQPQHF. CDR3 bases: TGTGCCAGCACCGGTACAGGTTCGAGCAATCAGCCCCAGCATTTT.

This chain links TRBV6-2 or TRBV6-3 with TRBJ2-4; D call uncertain. This CDR3 spans 14 amino acids. The V end lost 4 bases, the J end lost 6 bases, and 13 bases lay between the germline ends. CDR1 and CDR2 (germline): MNHEY, SVGEGT. CDR3 sequence reads: CASSSAGSINIQYF. The CDR3, as DNA: TGTGCCAGCAGTTCCGCCGGTTCTATAAACATTCAGTACTTC.

The chain couples TRBV29-1 to TRBJ2-1; 10 nucleotides match TRBD2. This CDR3 spans 19 amino acids. Germline CDR1 reads SQVTM; CDR2 reads ANQGSEA. The V segment lost 3 bases and the J segment 0 bases; nucleotides outside the gene matches: 14. The CDR3 region has the DNA TGCAGCGTTGAGGTTGGTAGCGGGAGGCCCCGGAGCTCCTACAATGAGCAGTTCTTC. Its translation: CSVEVGSGRPRSSYNEQFF.

Only a few counts were recorded for this clonotype. The rearrangement uses TRBV7-9 and TRBJ2-3, with 11 positions matching TRBD1. The length of the CDR3 is 17 residues. J was trimmed by 5 bases and V by 0 bases; bases with no gene match: 7. Germline CDR1 SEHNR, CDR2 FQNEAQ (reference sequence). The CDR3 sequence: CASSLAPGQGALDTQYF. CDR3 nucleotide sequence: TGTGCCAGCAGCTTAGCGCCTGGACAGGGGGCCTTAGATACGCAGTATTTT.

The chain combines TRBV27 with TRBJ2-7; D may be TRBD1 (6 bases). The CDR3 is made up of 15 amino acids. Germline assignment: CDR1 MNHEY and CDR2 SMNVEV (reference sequence). Deletions cut 6 bases from V and 1 base from J, with 16 bases between. The chain's CDR3 is CASRYTGLRSYEQYF. CDR3 in DNA: TGTGCCAGCAGATATACAGGGTTAAGGTCCTACGAGCAGTACTTC.

The V and J genes are TRBV11-2 and TRBJ2-2; no reliable D call. The V gene lost 5 bases and the J gene lost 2 bases, with 9 bases spanning the gap. Germline V gives CDR1 SGHAT, CDR2 FQNNGV. There are 14 residues in the CDR3. This CDR3 reads CASSQYVNTGELFF. CDR3 in DNA: TGTGCCAGCAGCCAGTACGTTAACACCGGGGAGCTGTTTTTT.

This clonotype occurred many times. The rearrangement links TRBV3-1 to TRBJ2-2; D call uncertain. Germline CDR1 reads LGHDT; CDR2 reads YNNKEL (reference sequence). V lost 2 bases and J 5 bases, leaving 3 bases between the germline ends. This CDR3 contains 12 residues. This CDR3 reads CASSQLTGELFF. The CDR3 DNA follows: TGTGCCAGCAGCCAATTGACCGGGGAGCTGTTTTTT. The variable domain in full, completed from reference TRBV3-1 and TRBJ2-2, reads DTAVSQTPKYLVTQMGNDKSIKCEQNLGHDTMYWYKQDSKKFLKIMFSYNNKELIINETVPNRFSPKSPDKAHLNLHINSLELGDSAVYFCASSQLTGELFFGEGSRLTVL.